This T cell receptor (beta chain) is from a study of blood T cell repertoires in COVID-19 (dated by TCRdb to 2018 to 2021). Background on the whole study: Samples from collaborators originated in the United States, Italy and Spain and spanned both the acute and convalescent phases of COVID-19. The material from the prospective study consisted of cDNA or gDNA derived from T cells, B-cell-depleted T cells, or PBMCs. The dataset comprised deeply sampled blood TCRbeta repertoires from subjects exposed to, actively infected with, or recovered from COVID-19. The repertoires were made available in a free public database intended to serve as a resource for research on the immune response to SARS-CoV-2. Samples came from the ongoing ImmuneRACE study (first 160 participants) plus 1,254 subjects from 6 global collaborators. Nearly every sample came with metadata listing a de-identified subject ID, COVID-19 status, age in years and sex. Where available, HLA class I and class II types were taken from metadata supplied by the sample provider and were not determined by assay-based typing.

What the study reported, not specific to this receptor: How much clinical and demographic metadata was included differed by source and by participant, and the metadata was provided uncurated.

TCRbeta CDR3 regions were amplified from genomic DNA by means of the immunoSEQ Assay, a bias-controlled multiplex PCR. On the study's bioinformatics: Nucleated cell counts per sample were estimated from amplification of reference gene primers within the assay. Sequence reads were collapsed and filtered to measure the absolute abundance of every unique TCRbeta CDR3 rearrangement. For each sample, productive Simpson clonality was calculated as the square root of Simpson's diversity index across productive rearrangements. TCRdb took this table from immuneACCESS and kept in-frame rearrangements with V and J called. Such tables lack part of the clones; where checked against another copy, unresolved V genes explain under half of the gap, and the rest is unexplained. Clonal size and the V and J genes are those of that table, whereas D and trimming came from the DNA. The sample table records over 200,000 clones; 88% of these occur just once. The ten largest clones take up approximately 4.3% of the sample.

A second Seattle source provided samples from volunteer blood donors who had recovered from COVID-19. Each collaborating institution followed its own protocols to collect whole blood in K2EDTA tubes. For TCRbeta analysis, collaborator samples were shipped as frozen whole blood, as isolated PBMCs, or as DNA extracted from either sample type. Based on the germline V gene, the CDR1 and CDR2 sequences are SGHRS and YFSETQ. V has 2 bases trimmed and J has 4 bases trimmed; junction bases matching no gene number 4. From the cysteine up to the phenylalanine, the CDR3 has a length of 14 residues. Only CDR3 DNA is held: 42 bases, read in frame from base 1. In regard to this clone: What this receptor recognizes is not known. Per-base quality was not reported, and no clone a single base away is much larger than it.

The chain employs TRBV5-1 and TRBJ2-7, and TRBD1 aligns with 9 junction nucleotides. Sequencing used peripheral blood. The receptor was derived from a man between 60 and 75 years old who had recovered from COVID-19. The CDR3 loop reads CASSFVQGAYEQYF. The nucleotide sequence is given as TGCGCCAGCAGCTTTGTACAGGGGGCTTACGAGCAGTACTTC.